A single sample is the source of the 28 T cell receptor beta chains below, sequenced in a study of cytomegalovirus exposure and HLA in healthy donors. PCR amplification relied on 60 Vbeta primers (plus 13 Jbeta primers). This table comes from immunoSEQ multiplex PCR, and its TCRdb copy is limited to in-frame clones, with some not included. The sample carries about 140,000 clones, 70% to 85% recorded once. Sequenced material: PBMCs. These receptors were collected from a woman aged 55-69 years in good health and CMV-seropositive.

This chain joins TRBV7-9 and TRBJ1-3; TRBD1 agrees at 8 bases. This CDR3 is 14 amino acids long. Trimming removed 5 bases from V and 4 bases from J; junction bases left unmatched: 4. The germline V gene encodes CDR1 SEHNR and CDR2 FQNEAQ (reference sequence). CDR3 protein: CASSQGARGNTIYF. CDR3 bases: TGTGCCAGCAGCCAGGGGGCCCGGGGAAACACCATATATTTT.

The genes are TRBV2 and TRBJ1-4; D is undetermined. CDR1 is SNHLY, CDR2 FYNNEI, per germline. The CDR3 has 12 residues. V was pared by 8 bases and J by 7 bases, with 11 bases between. The CDR3 region is CASGGGGEKLFF. The CDR3 DNA sequence: TGTGCCAGCGGAGGAGGAGGTGAAAAACTGTTTTTT.

This clone was counted once. This sample includes further DNA sequences coding for the same CDR3. This rearrangement joins TRBV6-5 to TRBJ1-2, with a possible D match to TRBD1 (5 bases). This CDR3 has 16 amino acids. Trimming left V 0 bases short and J 7 bases short, with 18 bases between. Germline CDR1 reads MNHEY; CDR2 reads SVGAGI. This CDR3 reads CASSYSGARSPGGYTF. The CDR3 DNA sequence: TGTGCCAGCAGTTACTCTGGGGCCAGGAGCCCCGGTGGCTACACCTTC.

This clone was seen a few times. This chain connects TRBV28 to TRBJ1-3; perhaps TRBD1 as D (5 bases). Trimming left V 2 bases short and J 4 bases short, with 24 bases between. Germline lookup yields CDR1 MDHEN and CDR2 SYDVKM. This CDR3 has 19 residues. The CDR3 reads CASSLVQGALTSVGNTIYF. The CDR3 bases are TGTGCCAGCAGTTTAGTCCAGGGTGCCCTAACATCTGTCGGAAACACCATATATTTT.

This clone appeared a single time. This chain uses TRBV6-5 with TRBJ1-2, with a tentative D call TRBD1 (6 bases). This CDR3 spans 13 amino acids. V lost 11 bases to trimming and J lost 3 bases, with 16 bases between them. Germline assignment: CDR1 MNHEY and CDR2 SVGAGI. The CDR3 nucleotides are TGTGCCGCCGGGACACAGAGGGACTATGGCTACACCTTC. Translation gives CAAGTQRDYGYTF.

The chain has TRBV7-6 and TRBJ2-1; 10 bases are shared with TRBD2. V gave up 8 bases and J gave up 8 bases; unmatched junction bases: 21. Per germline, CDR1 SGHVS and CDR2 FNYEAQ. CDR3 length: 18 amino acids. CDR3 protein: CASALGRGRASGSDEQFF. The CDR3, as DNA: TGTGCCAGCGCTCTGGGGAGGGGGCGCGCTAGCGGGAGTGATGAGCAGTTCTTC. Filled out from reference TRBV7-6 and TRBJ2-1, the complete variable domain reads GAGVSQSPRYKVTKRGQDVALRCDPISGHVSLYWYRQALGQGPEFLTYFNYEAQQDKSGLPNDRFSAERPEGSISTLTIQRTEQRDSAMYRCASALGRGRASGSDEQFFGPGTRLTVL.

This clone was observed a single time. The chain has TRBV11-2 and TRBJ1-4; 11 bases are shared with TRBD1. V dropped 5 bases and J dropped 7; count of bases not matched to a gene: 12. The CDR3 runs 17 residues. The germline V gene encodes CDR1 SGHAT and CDR2 FQNNGV. CDR3 region: CASSPQGWTGGGEKLFF. CDR3 coding DNA: TGTGCCAGCAGCCCGCAAGGTTGGACAGGGGGCGGTGAAAAACTGTTTTTT.

The chain has TRBV28 and TRBJ2-7, with D tentatively TRBD2 (6 bases). The CDR3 loop spans 14 amino acids. Germline V gene lookup returns CDR1 MDHEN and CDR2 SYDVKM. V lost 8 bases and J 2 bases, leaving 16 bases between the germline ends. CDR3 in amino acids: CASGDRLATYEQYF. CDR3 coding DNA: TGTGCCAGCGGCGATAGGCTAGCGACCTACGAGCAGTACTTC.

V usage is TRBV30 and J usage is TRBJ1-1; D is ambiguous. This CDR3 is 13 amino acids long. CDR1 is GTSNPN, CDR2 SVGIG, per germline (reference sequence). The V end lost 4 bases, the J end lost 1 base, and 10 bases lay between the germline ends. As DNA, the CDR3 is TGTGCCTGGAACCGGGTCCGGAACACTGAAGCTTTCTTT. Translated, it gives CAWNRVRNTEAFF.

This clone was counted between two and nine times. This rearrangement joins TRBV5-1 to TRBJ1-2; 10 nucleotides line up with TRBD1. The junction had 4 bases not matched to a gene; V was cut back by 0 bases and J by 8 bases. Per the germline V gene, CDR1 is SGHRS and CDR2 is YFSETQ. This CDR3 spans 14 amino acids. CDR3 sequence: CASSLGQGALGYTF. The CDR3 region has the DNA TGCGCCAGCAGCTTGGGACAGGGGGCCCTGGGCTACACCTTC.

V gene TRBV11-3 combines with J gene TRBJ1-1, with unresolved D. V lost 3 bases and J 0 bases, leaving 5 bases between the germline ends. The CDR3 loop spans 13 amino acids. Germline V gene data show CDR1 as SGHNT and CDR2 as YENEEA. CDR3: CASSFEVNTEAFF. In nucleotides, the CDR3 is TGTGCCAGCAGCTTCGAGGTGAACACTGAAGCTTTCTTT. Full variable domain (outside the CDR3, taken from reference TRBV11-3 and TRBJ1-1): EAGVVQSPRYKIIEKKQPVAFWCNPISGHNTLYWYLQNLGQGPELLIRYENEEAVDDSQLPKDRFSAERLKGVDSTLKIQPAELGDSAVYLCASSFEVNTEAFFGQGTRLTVV.

This clone turned up a few times. The CDR3, as DNA: TGCAGCGTTGGTAATAGCTACACCGGGGAGCTGTTTTTT. Protein: CSVGNSYTGELFF. This rearrangement joins TRBV29-1 to TRBJ2-2; D call uncertain. CDR1 and CDR2 from the germline V gene are SQVTM and ANQGSEA. Trimming took off 4 bases at V and 3 bases at J, with 9 bases between the two ends. This CDR3 is built from 13 residues.

This clone was recorded once. This chain links TRBV7-3 with TRBJ1-1; tentatively, D is TRBD1 (6 bases). V was shortened by 0 bases and J by 4 bases, with 15 bases between the two germline ends. Germline CDR1 and CDR2: SGHTA and FQGTGA. The CDR3 sequence is 16 residues long. The CDR3 DNA follows: TGTGCCAGCAGCTTAACGAGGGTGGGGGCGAGCACTGAAGCTTTCTTT. Protein sequence: CASSLTRVGASTEAFF.

This clone was detected only once. The sample holds other DNA sequences that translate to the same CDR3. CDR3 residues: CASSSSGQGGYGYTF. DNA for the CDR3: TGTGCCAGCAGTTCCTCCGGACAGGGTGGCTATGGCTACACCTTC. The chain joins TRBV28 to TRBJ1-2; 8 bases align to TRBD1. The V segment lost 4 bases and the J segment 4 bases; nucleotides outside the gene matches: 8. The V gene's germline CDR1 is MDHEN and CDR2 SYDVKM. The CDR3 is 15 residues long.

CDR3 residues: CASSSQGNIQYF. CDR3 DNA sequence: TGTGCCAGCAGTAGCCAGGGAAACATTCAGTACTTC. This chain links TRBV2 with TRBJ2-4; D possibly corresponds to TRBD1 (5 bases). Trimming took off 5 bases at V and 6 bases at J, with 8 bases between the two ends. Per germline, CDR1 SNHLY and CDR2 FYNNEI. CDR3 length: 12 residues.

The chain is built from TRBV19 and TRBJ1-1, with a tentative D call TRBD1 (6 bases). The length of the CDR3 is 15 residues. Germline V gene sequence: CDR1 LNHDA, CDR2 SQIVND (reference sequence). Trimming removed 5 bases from V and 9 bases from J, with 22 bases in between. The CDR3 here is CASSGSRSVGGKAFF. The CDR3 bases are TGTGCCAGTAGTGGTTCAAGATCAGTAGGGGGAAAAGCTTTCTTT.

The V and J genes are TRBV6-5 and TRBJ1-5, with a possible D match to TRBD1 (5 bases). Germline V gene lookup returns CDR1 MNHEY and CDR2 SVGAGI. CDR3 length: 14 amino acids. Trimming stripped 0 bases from V and 3 bases from J, with 6 bases between. CDR3: CASSYSQANQPQHF. For the CDR3, the DNA is TGTGCCAGCAGTTACTCACAGGCCAATCAGCCCCAGCATTTT.

The gene calls are TRBV2 and TRBJ2-1; 10 bases agree with TRBD1. With 10 bases clipped from V and 3 bases from J, the junction kept 3 bases outside the gene matches. Germline lookup yields CDR1 SNHLY and CDR2 FYNNEI. The CDR3 loop spans 13 amino acids. CDR3 nucleotide sequence: TGTGCCACCCGGGACAGGGGCTACAATGAGCAGTTCTTC. This gives the protein CATRDRGYNEQFF. Complete variable domain (other parts from reference TRBV2 and TRBJ2-1): EPEVTQTPSHQVTQMGQEVILRCVPISNHLYFYWYRQILGQKVEFLVSFYNNEISEKSEIFDDQFSVERPDGSNFTLKIRSTKLEDSAMYFCATRDRGYNEQFFGPGTRLTVL.

This clone is a singleton in its sample. The chain has TRBV30 and TRBJ2-7; a possible D gene is TRBD2 (6 bases). V lost 0 bases and J lost 8, with 14 bases in between. Germline loops: CDR1 GTSNPN, CDR2 SVGIG (reference sequence). This CDR3 spans 13 amino acids. The CDR3 is CAWSVQWRVQQYF. The CDR3 DNA is TGTGCCTGGAGTGTACAATGGAGGGTTCAGCAGTACTTC.

The chain is built from TRBV25-1 and TRBJ2-5; TRBD2 aligns across 10 bases. V was clipped by 4 bases and J by 4 bases; unmatched bases: 12. Germline V gene sequence: CDR1 MGHDK, CDR2 SYGVNS. The CDR3 is made up of 17 amino acids. CDR3 loop: CASSGRAGAGGGETQYF. The CDR3 DNA follows: TGTGCCAGCAGTGGGAGGGCGGGAGCGGGAGGGGGAGAGACCCAGTACTTC. Using reference TRBV25-1 and TRBJ2-5 for the parts outside the CDR3, the full variable domain is EADIYQTPRYLVIGTGKKITLECSQTMGHDKMYWYQQDPGMELHLIHYSYGVNSTEKGDLSSESTVSRIRTEHFPLTLESARPSHTSQYLCASSGRAGAGGGETQYFGPGTRLLVL.

This chain uses TRBV10-3 with TRBJ2-7; possibly TRBD2 for D (7 bases). The CDR3 consists of 12 residues. The V end lost 10 bases, the J end lost 4 bases, and 14 bases lay between the germline ends. Per germline, CDR1 ENHRY and CDR2 SYGVKD. CDR3 region: CASSGGRYEQYF. The CDR3 nucleotides read TGTGCCAGCTCGGGGGGCCGGTACGAGCAGTACTTC.

This clone showed up just once. This chain links TRBV28 with TRBJ2-7; 8 nucleotides agree with TRBD2. The J segment lost 2 bases and the V segment lost 7 bases, leaving 10 bases of the junction unmatched. Germline V lookup: CDR1 MDHEN, CDR2 SYDVKM. This CDR3 is built from 15 residues. Here the CDR3 DNA reads TGTGCCAGCAAATTGAGCCTAGCGGGCGCCTACGAGCAGTACTTC. Translation gives CASKLSLAGAYEQYF.

The chain uses TRBV5-6 and TRBJ2-1, with 10 bases matching TRBD2. CDR1 and CDR2 from the germline V gene are SGHDT and YYEEEE. The V and J ends lost 1 base and 8 bases, in that order; junction bases with no gene match: 9. The CDR3 has 16 residues. The CDR3 is CASSLTSGKMDDEQFF. The CDR3 nucleotides are TGTGCCAGCAGCTTGACTAGCGGGAAAATGGACGATGAGCAGTTCTTC.

The V gene is TRBV28, the J gene TRBJ1-5; D might be TRBD1 (6 bases). Germline CDR1 is MDHEN and CDR2 is SYDVKM. This CDR3 comprises 15 residues. Trimming shortened V by 5 bases and J by 6 bases, and 17 bases separated the two germline ends. In nucleotides, the CDR3 is TGTGCCAGCAGTCTCCTGACCGCAGGGGTTCAGCCCCAGCATTTT. Translation: CASSLLTAGVQPQHF.

This clone was observed a few times. This chain joins TRBV5-6 and TRBJ1-1; the D gene is possibly TRBD1 (5 bases). The V end lost 4 bases, the J end lost 1 base, and 23 bases lay between the germline ends. The CDR3 spans 18 residues. Per germline, CDR1 SGHDT and CDR2 YYEEEE. The CDR3 is CASSPDGTLGVGNTEAFF. The CDR3, as DNA: TGTGCCAGCAGCCCGGACGGGACTCTAGGTGTAGGGAACACTGAAGCTTTCTTT.

This clone occurred once. The chain couples TRBV2 to TRBJ1-6; D gene ambiguous. This CDR3 is built from 13 residues. V was clipped by 8 bases and J by 7 bases, with 12 bases between them. Germline CDR1 SNHLY, CDR2 FYNNEI. The CDR3 bases are TGTGCCAGCGGGCTAAGCAGGAATTCACCCCTCCACTTT. Residues: CASGLSRNSPLHF.

The chain couples TRBV4-1 to TRBJ2-7, with a tentative D call TRBD1 (5 bases). The CDR3 runs to 14 residues. V was clipped by 1 base and J by 4 bases, with 11 bases between them. Per the germline V gene, CDR1 is MGHRA and CDR2 is YSYEKL. CDR3 protein: CASSQVGVRYEQYF. In DNA, the CDR3 is TGCGCCAGCAGCCAAGTAGGGGTTAGGTACGAGCAGTACTTC.

The sample holds one count of this clone. The rearrangement uses TRBV6-4 and TRBJ2-7, with 7 bases that match TRBD1. Trimming at V came to 2 bases and at J to 3 bases, leaving 4 bases not matched to a gene. Germline V gene sequence: CDR1 MRHNA, CDR2 SNTAGT. This CDR3 is built from 14 residues. CDR3 in amino acids: CASSDTDRHYEQYF. The CDR3 DNA reads as TGTGCCAGCAGTGACACGGACAGGCACTACGAGCAGTACTTC.